This T cell receptor beta chain stems from a study of blood T cells in healthy people across ages (dated by TCRdb to the mid-2010s). Regarding the research as a whole: In model experiments, template switching captured about one uniquely barcoded TCR beta cDNA molecule for every two T cells. The donors were divided into four age groups: young (average around 16 years), middle-aged (approximately 41), aged (approximately 62) and long-lived (about 80). Using deep sequencing normalized with unique cDNA molecular identifiers, the study measured how TCR beta repertoire diversity changes with age. For two donors (one aged 18 to 29 and one aged 80 or older), the study analyzed two additional independent replicas of 1 million unique cDNA reads from the same blood draw. To avoid experimental bias, donors of different ages were spread randomly across the sequencing lanes. What the work shows at the level of the full study, not this receptor alone: The CMV infection status of donors was not known, potentially confounding age-related changes in expanded clonotypes. Compared with the aged group, the long-lived group had more naive CD4+ T cells, fewer expanded clones and increased TCR diversity, suggesting age selection. Estimates of total diversity based on one million sequenced T cells were regarded as lower bounds and as underestimates. Observed TCR beta diversity per million T cells fell roughly linearly with age, and a significant reduction was already apparent by age about 38. Observed TCR beta diversity correlated strongly with the percentage of naive T cells measured by flow cytometry. Conclusive comparison of naive and antigen-experienced compartments was prevented by the profiling of bulk unsorted PBMCs.

The 39 donors, aged about 6 to 100 years, were systemically healthy Caucasian individuals from Russia. Each donor gave approximately 10 milliliters of peripheral blood, collected into EDTA-treated Vacutainer tubes. Ficoll-Paque density-gradient centrifugation was used to isolate PBMCs, with at least 6.5 million per sample. Trizol reagent was used to extract total RNA from PBMCs, with at least 6 micrograms per sample. For every donor, an aliquot of PBMCs went through flow cytometry to measure the percentages of naive CD45RAhigh/CD27high T cells. Library creation used 5' RACE. The instrument given in TCRdb is Illumina HiSeq 2500. The second PCR ran for about 6 to 12 cycles and used a J-beta primer mix along with a sample-barcoded 5' primer. Each TCR beta cDNA molecule received a unique molecular identifier from a template-switch 5' adaptor carrying 12 random nucleotides. At least 2.5 million CDR3-containing paired-end reads were obtained from each sample. First-strand cDNA was synthesized from all RNA with the Mint cDNA synthesis kit, primed by a TRBC-specific oligonucleotide. Following uracil-DNA glycosylase treatment, all cDNA underwent a first 18-cycle PCR with the universal primers M1SS and BC2_uni_R. Regarding the original processing steps: For normalization, 1 million high-quality reads were randomly selected from each sample, with every read carrying a distinct molecular identifier. Instead of being binned into consensus sequences, reads that shared molecular identifiers were thrown out. MiTCR, run with a Q25 quality threshold and the strictest error-elimination algorithm, handled CDR3 identification, clonotype clustering and error correction. Lower-bound total TCR beta diversity was estimated with a nonparametric unseen species model using Euler transformation. TCRdb trimmed public reads at Q25 via fastp, called clones via MiXCR and kept in-frame beta chains. Every distinct CDR3 protein forms one entry, paired with its most common genes and DNA. Here the V and J calls rest on TCRdb's processing, not on the authors' analysis. This sample holds 910,000 or so distinct CDR3 sequences; just over 50% were observed only once. The ten top clones hold 20% to 25% of the sample.

As regards this clonotype: The target of this receptor is not known. Base qualities are not provided; no much larger clone lies one nucleotide away.

The CDR3, from cysteine to phenylalanine, totals 18 residues. CDR3 DNA is the only sequence kept; it has 54 bases, read in frame from the first base. Via the germline V gene (reference sequence), CDR1 is DFQATT and CDR2 SNEGSKA. For this chain, trimming is 0 bases at the V end and 3 bases at the J end, and the number of junction bases without a gene match is 10. The clonotype was recovered from a woman aged 60-70 years in good health. Sample: blood. The sequence links TRBV20-1 to TRBJ2-2; 10 junctional bases match TRBD2. In nucleotide form, the sequence is TGCAGTGCTAGAGACCATCGACTAGCGGGTGTATACACCGGGGAGCTGTTTTTT. Translation gives CSARDHRLAGVYTGELFF.